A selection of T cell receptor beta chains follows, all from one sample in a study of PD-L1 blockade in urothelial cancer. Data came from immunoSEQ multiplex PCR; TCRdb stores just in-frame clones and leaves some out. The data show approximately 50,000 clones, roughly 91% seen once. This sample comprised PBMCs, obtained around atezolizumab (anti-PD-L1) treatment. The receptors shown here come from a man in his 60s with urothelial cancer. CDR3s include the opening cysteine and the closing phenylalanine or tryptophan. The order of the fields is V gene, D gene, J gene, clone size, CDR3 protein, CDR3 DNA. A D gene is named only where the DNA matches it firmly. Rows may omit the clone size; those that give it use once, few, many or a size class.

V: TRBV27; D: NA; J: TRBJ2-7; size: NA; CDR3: CASSLIGAYEQYF; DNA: TGTGCCAGCAGTTTAATAGGGGCCTACGAGCAGTACTTC
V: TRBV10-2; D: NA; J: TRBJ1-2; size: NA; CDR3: CASRPRTERYGYTF; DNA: TGCGCCAGCAGACCCAGGACAGAAAGGTATGGCTACACCTTC
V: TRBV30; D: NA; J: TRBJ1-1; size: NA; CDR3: CAWSRTTGEAFF; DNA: TGTGCCTGGAGTCGTACCACCGGGGAAGCTTTCTTT
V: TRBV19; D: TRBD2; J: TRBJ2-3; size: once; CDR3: CASSILAGVSDTQYF; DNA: TGTGCCAGTAGTATACTAGCGGGAGTTTCGGATACGCAGTATTTT
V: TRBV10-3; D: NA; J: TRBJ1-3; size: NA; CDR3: CAISETDSGNTIYF; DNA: TGTGCCATCAGTGAGACAGACTCTGGAAACACCATATATTTT
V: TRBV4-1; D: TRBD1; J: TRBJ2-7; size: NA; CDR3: CASSQSRDSPYEQYF; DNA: TGCGCCAGCAGCCAATCAAGGGACAGCCCCTACGAGCAGTACTTC
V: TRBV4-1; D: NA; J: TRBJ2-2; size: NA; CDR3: CASSQQGTGELFF; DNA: TGCGCCAGCAGCCAACAGGGAACCGGGGAGCTGTTTTTT
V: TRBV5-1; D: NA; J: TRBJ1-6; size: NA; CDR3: CASSAGTGSDSPLHF; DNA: TGCGCCAGCAGCGCAGGAACAGGGTCGGATTCACCCCTCCACTTT
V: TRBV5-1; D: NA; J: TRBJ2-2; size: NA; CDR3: CASSLARGAFTGELFF; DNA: TGCGCCAGCAGCTTGGCCAGGGGGGCCTTTACCGGGGAGCTGTTTTTT
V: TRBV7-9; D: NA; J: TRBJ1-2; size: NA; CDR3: CASSLGIGDSFYGYTF; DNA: TGTGCCAGCAGCTTAGGAATTGGGGACTCTTTCTATGGCTACACCTTC
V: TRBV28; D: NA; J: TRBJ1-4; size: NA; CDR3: CASSYGAENEKLFF; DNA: TGTGCCAGCAGCTATGGGGCAGAGAATGAAAAACTGTTTTTT
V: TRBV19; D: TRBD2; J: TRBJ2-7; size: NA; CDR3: CASSSTSEGTYEQYF; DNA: TGTGCCAGTAGTTCAACTAGCGAGGGAACCTACGAGCAGTACTTC
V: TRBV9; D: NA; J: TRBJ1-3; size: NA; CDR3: CASSADSFPGNTIYF; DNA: TGTGCCAGCAGCGCAGATTCATTCCCTGGAAACACCATATATTTT
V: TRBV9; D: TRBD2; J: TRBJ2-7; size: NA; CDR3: CASSVGASGSHEQYF; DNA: TGTGCCAGCAGCGTAGGTGCTAGCGGGAGTCACGAGCAGTACTTC
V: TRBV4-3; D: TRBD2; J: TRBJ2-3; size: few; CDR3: CASSQDAPSGRALTDTQYF; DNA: TGCGCCAGCAGCCAAGATGCCCCTAGCGGGAGGGCCCTCACAGATACGCAGTATTTT
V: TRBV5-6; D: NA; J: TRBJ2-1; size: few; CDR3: CASSFTDHNEQFF; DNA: TGTGCCAGCAGCTTTACAGACCACAATGAGCAGTTCTTC
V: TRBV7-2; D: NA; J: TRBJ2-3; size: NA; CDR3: CASSPVPGHGATQYF; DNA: TGTGCCAGCAGCCCTGTCCCGGGACACGGCGCCACGCAGTATTTT
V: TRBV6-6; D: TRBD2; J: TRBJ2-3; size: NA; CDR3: CASTTPSGGATDTQYF; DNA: TGTGCCAGCACCACCCCTAGCGGGGGGGCCACAGATACGCAGTATTTT
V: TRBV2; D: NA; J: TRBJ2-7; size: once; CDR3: CASRASGTNYEQYF; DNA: TGTGCCAGCAGAGCTTCCGGGACAAATTACGAGCAGTACTTC
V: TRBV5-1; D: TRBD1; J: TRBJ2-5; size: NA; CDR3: CASSLLRDRDGETQYF; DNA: TGCGCCAGCAGCTTGCTGCGGGACAGGGACGGGGAGACCCAGTACTTC
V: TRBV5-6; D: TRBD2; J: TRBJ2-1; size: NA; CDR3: CASSLGQREGYNEQFF; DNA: TGTGCCAGCAGCTTGGGGCAGCGGGAGGGCTACAATGAGCAGTTCTTC
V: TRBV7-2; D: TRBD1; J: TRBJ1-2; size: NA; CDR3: CASSPGRGQGGYTF; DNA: TGTGCCAGCAGCCCCGGGAGGGGGCAAGGCGGCTACACCTTC
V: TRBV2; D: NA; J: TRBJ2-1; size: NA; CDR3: CASRLTGLSEQFF; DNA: TGTGCCAGCAGACTTACAGGGTTAAGTGAGCAGTTCTTC
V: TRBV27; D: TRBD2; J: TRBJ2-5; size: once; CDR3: CASSLTGSGRPLQETQYF; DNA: TGTGCCAGCAGTTTAACGGGTAGCGGGAGACCCCTCCAAGAGACCCAGTACTTC
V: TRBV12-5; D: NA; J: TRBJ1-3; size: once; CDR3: CASGLLTGGSGNTIYF; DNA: TGTGCTAGTGGTCTCCTTACAGGTGGTTCTGGAAACACCATATATTTT
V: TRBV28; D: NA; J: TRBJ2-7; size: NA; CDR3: CASRGTGGTYEQYF; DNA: TGTGCCAGCAGGGGGACTGGGGGGACCTACGAGCAGTACTTC
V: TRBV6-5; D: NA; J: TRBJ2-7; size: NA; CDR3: CASSYRDNSYEQYF; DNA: TGTGCCAGCAGTTACCGGGACAACTCCTACGAGCAGTACTTC
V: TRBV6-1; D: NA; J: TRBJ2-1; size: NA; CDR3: CASSEAPKQPYNEQFF; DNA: TGTGCCAGCAGTGAAGCGCCGAAACAGCCCTACAATGAGCAGTTCTTC
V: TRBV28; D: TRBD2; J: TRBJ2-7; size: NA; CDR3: CASRLMTSGSSEQYF; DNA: TGTGCCAGCAGACTAATGACTAGCGGGAGCTCCGAGCAGTACTTC
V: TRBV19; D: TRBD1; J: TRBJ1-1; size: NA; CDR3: CASSPRQGSTEAFF; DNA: TGTGCCAGTAGTCCTCGACAGGGCTCCACTGAAGCTTTCTTT
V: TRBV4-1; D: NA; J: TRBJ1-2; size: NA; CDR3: CASSQGAGHNYGYTF; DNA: TGCGCCAGCAGCCAAGGAGCAGGGCATAACTATGGCTACACCTTC
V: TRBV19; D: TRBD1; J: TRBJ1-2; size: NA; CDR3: CASSISYRVGDRNYGYTF; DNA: TGTGCCAGTAGTATTTCTTATCGGGTCGGGGACAGAAACTATGGCTACACCTTC
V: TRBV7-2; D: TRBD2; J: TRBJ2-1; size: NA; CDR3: CASSLDLGLAENEQFF; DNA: TGTGCCAGCAGCTTAGATCTTGGACTAGCGGAGAATGAGCAGTTCTTC
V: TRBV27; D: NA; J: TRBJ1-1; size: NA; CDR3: CASRLTGSTEAFF; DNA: TGTGCCAGCAGGCTGACAGGTAGCACTGAAGCTTTCTTT
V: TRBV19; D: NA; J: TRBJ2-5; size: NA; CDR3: CASSIGVLETQYF; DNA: TGTGCCAGTAGTATCGGGGTGCTGGAGACCCAGTACTTC
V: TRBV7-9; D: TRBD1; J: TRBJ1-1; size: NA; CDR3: CASSLDRGWGTEAFF; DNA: TGTGCCAGCAGCTTGGACAGGGGTTGGGGCACTGAAGCTTTCTTT
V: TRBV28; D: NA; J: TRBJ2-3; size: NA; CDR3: CASSLAKNTQYF; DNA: TGTGCCAGCAGCCTAGCCAAGAATACGCAGTATTTT
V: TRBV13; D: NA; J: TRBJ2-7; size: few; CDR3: CASSAQYVGREYEQYF; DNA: TGTGCCAGCAGCGCCCAATACGTAGGCAGGGAATACGAGCAGTACTTC
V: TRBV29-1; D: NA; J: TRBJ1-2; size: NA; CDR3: CSVEPNPGGKYGYTF; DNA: TGCAGCGTTGAGCCCAATCCTGGGGGGAAGTATGGCTACACCTTC
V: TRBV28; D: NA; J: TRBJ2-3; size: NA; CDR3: CASSPSLDTQYF; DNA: TGTGCCAGCAGCCCGAGTTTGGATACGCAGTATTTT
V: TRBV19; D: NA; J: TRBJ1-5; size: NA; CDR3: CASSKTEGNNQPQHF; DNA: TGTGCCAGTAGTAAGACGGAGGGCAACAATCAGCCCCAGCATTTT
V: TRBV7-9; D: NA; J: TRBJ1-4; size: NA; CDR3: CASRNDPSHGVNEKLFF; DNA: TGTGCCAGCAGAAATGACCCATCCCACGGGGTAAATGAAAAACTGTTTTTT
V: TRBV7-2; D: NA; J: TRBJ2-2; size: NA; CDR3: CASSRLVINTGELFF; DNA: TGTGCCAGCAGCCGACTAGTAATCAACACCGGGGAGCTGTTTTTT
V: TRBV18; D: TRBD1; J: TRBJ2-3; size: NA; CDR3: CASSPWTGVDTDTQYF; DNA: TGTGCCAGCTCACCATGGACAGGGGTCGACACAGATACGCAGTATTTT
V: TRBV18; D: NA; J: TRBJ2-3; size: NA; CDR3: CASSPSTDTQYF; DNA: TGTGCCAGCTCACCATCGACAGATACGCAGTATTTT
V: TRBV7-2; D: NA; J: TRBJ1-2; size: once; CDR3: CASSLNRDNGYTF; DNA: TGTGCCAGCAGCTTAAACAGGGATAACGGCTACACCTTC